This T cell receptor (beta chain) comes out of a study of identifying expanded T cells in peripheral blood. During the collection period, no donor immune events like infections were recorded. Points on this clone: Its specificity is not known.

Using immunoSEQ multiplex PCR, the repertoire was profiled, and TCRdb retains in-frame clones only, with some absent. The table lists 81,000 or so clones, about 83% of them singletons. This CDR3 comprises 16 residues. The V gene lost 4 bases and the J gene lost 4 bases, with 17 bases spanning the gap. Germline CDR1 is SGHNT and CDR2 is YYREEE (reference sequence). Study-level findings and limits: Differentially abundant clones: roughly 1.2 between replicates, about 15 at approximately 13 days, roughly 18 at four. Variance in clone template counts between roughly two-week samples significantly increased with total template count across all healthy donors.

The V call is TRBV5-4, the J call TRBJ2-2; weak D call: TRBD2 (5 bases). The source material was blood. This receptor was obtained from a person aged 18 to 75 in good health. CDR3 coding DNA: TGTGCCAGCAGCCCCCCGACGGCGGGTAGCACCGGGGAGCTGTTTTTT. It specifies CASSPPTAGSTGELFF.